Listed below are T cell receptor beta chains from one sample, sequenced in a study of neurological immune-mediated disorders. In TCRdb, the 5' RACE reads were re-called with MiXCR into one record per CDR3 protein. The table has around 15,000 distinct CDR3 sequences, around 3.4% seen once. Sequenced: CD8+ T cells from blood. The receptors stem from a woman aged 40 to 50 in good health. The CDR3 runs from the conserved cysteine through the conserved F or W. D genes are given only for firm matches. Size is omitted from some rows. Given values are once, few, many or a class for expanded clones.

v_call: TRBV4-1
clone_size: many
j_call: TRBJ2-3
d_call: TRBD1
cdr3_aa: CAISTGRTDTQYF
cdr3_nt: TGCGCCATTTCGACAGGGCGCACAGATACGCAGTATTTT

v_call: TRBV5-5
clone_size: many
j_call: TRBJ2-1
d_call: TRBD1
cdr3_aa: CASSIYDRDEQFF
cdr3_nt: TGTGCCAGCAGCATCTACGACAGGGATGAGCAGTTCTTC

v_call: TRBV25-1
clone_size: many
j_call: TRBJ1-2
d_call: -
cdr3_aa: CASTTGEYGYTF
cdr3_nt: TGTGCCAGCACCACAGGCGAATATGGCTACACCTTC

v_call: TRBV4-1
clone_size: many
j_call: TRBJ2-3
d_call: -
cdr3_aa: CASSEVDTSTDTQYF
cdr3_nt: TGCGCCAGCAGCGAAGTGGATACCTCCACAGATACGCAGTATTTT

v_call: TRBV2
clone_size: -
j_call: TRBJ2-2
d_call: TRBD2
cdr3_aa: CASGGREGPAGELFF
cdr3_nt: TGTGCCAGCGGTGGGCGGGAGGGCCCGGCAGGGGAGCTGTTTTTT

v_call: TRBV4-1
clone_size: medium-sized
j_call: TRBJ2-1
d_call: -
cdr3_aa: CASSQEPFDEQFF
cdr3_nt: TGCGCCAGCAGCCAAGAACCCTTCGATGAGCAGTTCTTC

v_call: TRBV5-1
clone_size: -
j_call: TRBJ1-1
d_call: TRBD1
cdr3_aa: CASSLDRGATEAFF
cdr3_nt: TGCGCCAGCAGCCTGGACAGGGGGGCGACTGAAGCTTTCTTT

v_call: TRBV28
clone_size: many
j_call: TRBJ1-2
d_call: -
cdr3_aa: CAIHREANYGYTF
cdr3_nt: TGTGCCATCCACAGGGAAGCTAACTATGGCTACACCTTC

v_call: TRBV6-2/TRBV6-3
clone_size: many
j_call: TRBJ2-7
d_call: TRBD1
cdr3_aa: CASGQPDRGSSEQYF
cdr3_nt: TGTGCCAGCGGACAACCGGACAGGGGGTCAAGCGAGCAGTACTTC

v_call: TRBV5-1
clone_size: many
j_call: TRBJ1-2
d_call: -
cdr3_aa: CASSLDPRGYGYTF
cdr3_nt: TGCGCCAGCAGCTTGGATCCCCGAGGGTATGGCTACACCTTC

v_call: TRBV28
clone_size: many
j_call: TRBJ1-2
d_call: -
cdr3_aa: CASSRGSGGYTF
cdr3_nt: TGTGCCAGCAGTCGGGGGTCTGGTGGCTACACCTTC

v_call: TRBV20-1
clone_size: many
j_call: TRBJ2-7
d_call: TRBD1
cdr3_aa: CSASTGAILYEQYF
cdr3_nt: TGCAGTGCTAGCACAGGGGCCATCCTCTACGAGCAGTACTTC

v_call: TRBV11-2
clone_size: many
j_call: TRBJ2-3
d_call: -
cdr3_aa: CASSFSSAGGDTQYF
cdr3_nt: TGTGCCAGCAGCTTTTCTAGCGCTGGGGGGGATACGCAGTATTTT

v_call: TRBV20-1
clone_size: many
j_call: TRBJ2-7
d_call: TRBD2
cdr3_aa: CSARGLAERETYEQYF
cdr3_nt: TGCAGTGCTAGGGGACTAGCGGAGAGGGAGACCTACGAGCAGTACTTC

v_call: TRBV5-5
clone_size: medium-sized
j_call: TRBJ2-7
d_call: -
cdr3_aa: CASSGWSASSYEQYF
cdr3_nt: TGTGCCAGCAGCGGATGGTCAGCAAGCTCCTACGAGCAGTACTTC

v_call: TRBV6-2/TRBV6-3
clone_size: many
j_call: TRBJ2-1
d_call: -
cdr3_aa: CASSYRSNEQFF
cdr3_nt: TGTGCCAGCAGTTACAGGAGCAATGAGCAGTTCTTC

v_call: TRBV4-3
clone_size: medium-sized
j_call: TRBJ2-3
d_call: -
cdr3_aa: CASSREWGLGADTQYF
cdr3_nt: TGCGCCAGCAGCCGGGAGTGGGGTCTGGGTGCCGATACGCAGTATTTT

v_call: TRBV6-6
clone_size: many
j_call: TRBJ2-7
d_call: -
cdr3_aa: CASSYPPAGTDYEQYF
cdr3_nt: TGTGCCAGCAGTTACCCCCCTGCGGGAACCGACTACGAGCAGTACTTC

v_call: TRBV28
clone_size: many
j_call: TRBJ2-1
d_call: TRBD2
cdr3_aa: CASSFSLAGEIYNEQFF
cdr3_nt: TGTGCCAGCAGTTTCTCACTAGCGGGAGAGATTTACAATGAGCAGTTCTTC

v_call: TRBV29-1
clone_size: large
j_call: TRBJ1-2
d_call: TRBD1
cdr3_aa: CSVDGTVRGYTF
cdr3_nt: TGCAGCGTTGATGGGACAGTACGTGGCTACACCTTC

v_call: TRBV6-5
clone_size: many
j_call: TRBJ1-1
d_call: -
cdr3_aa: CASSYSGPPNTEAFF
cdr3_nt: TGTGCCAGCAGTTACTCCGGTCCCCCGAACACTGAAGCTTTCTTT

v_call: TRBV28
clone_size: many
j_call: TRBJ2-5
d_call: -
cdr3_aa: CASSPPDEGGKPKETQYF
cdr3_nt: TGTGCCAGCAGTCCCCCCGACGAGGGGGGCAAACCCAAAGAGACCCAGTACTTC

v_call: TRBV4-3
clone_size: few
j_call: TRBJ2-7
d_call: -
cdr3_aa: CASSQETGTYEQYF
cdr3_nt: TGCGCCAGCAGCCAGGAAACCGGGACCTACGAGCAGTACTTC

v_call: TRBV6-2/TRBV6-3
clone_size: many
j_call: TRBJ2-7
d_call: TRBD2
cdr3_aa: CASRELAKQYF
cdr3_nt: TGTGCCAGCAGAGAACTAGCGAAGCAGTACTTC

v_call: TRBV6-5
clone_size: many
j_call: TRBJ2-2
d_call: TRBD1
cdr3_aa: CASSLGQDANTGELFF
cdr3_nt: TGTGCCAGCAGTTTGGGACAGGACGCGAACACCGGGGAGCTGTTTTTT

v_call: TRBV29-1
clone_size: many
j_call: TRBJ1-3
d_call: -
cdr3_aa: CSATAPHSGNTIYF
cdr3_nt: TGCAGCGCCACAGCCCCACACTCTGGAAACACCATATATTTT

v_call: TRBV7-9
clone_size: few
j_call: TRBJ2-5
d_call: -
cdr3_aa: CASSLAQSNKETQYF
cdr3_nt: TGTGCCAGCAGCTTAGCCCAGTCCAATAAAGAGACCCAGTACTTC

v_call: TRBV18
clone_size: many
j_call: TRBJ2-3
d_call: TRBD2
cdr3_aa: CASSPTSGEGTDTQYF
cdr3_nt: TGTGCCAGCTCACCAACTAGCGGGGAGGGAACAGATACGCAGTATTTT

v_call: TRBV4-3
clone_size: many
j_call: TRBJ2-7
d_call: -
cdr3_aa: CASSQGGLYEQYF
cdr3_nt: TGCGCCAGCAGCCAAGGAGGGTTGTACGAGCAGTACTTC

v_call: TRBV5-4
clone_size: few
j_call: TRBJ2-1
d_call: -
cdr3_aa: CASSQRLDNEQFF
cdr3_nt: TGTGCCAGCAGCCAAAGACTAGACAATGAGCAGTTCTTC

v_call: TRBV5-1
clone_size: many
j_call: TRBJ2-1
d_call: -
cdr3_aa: CASSLVSTYNEQFF
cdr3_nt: TGCGCCAGCAGCTTGGTATCGACATACAATGAGCAGTTCTTC

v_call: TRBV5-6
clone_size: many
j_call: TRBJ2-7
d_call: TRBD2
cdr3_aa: CASSPGGSYEQYF
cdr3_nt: TGTGCCAGCTCCCCCGGGGGGTCCTACGAGCAGTACTTC

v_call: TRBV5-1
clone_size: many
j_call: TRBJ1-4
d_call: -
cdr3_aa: CASKREENEKLFF
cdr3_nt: TGCGCCAGCAAACGTGAGGAGAATGAAAAACTGTTTTTT

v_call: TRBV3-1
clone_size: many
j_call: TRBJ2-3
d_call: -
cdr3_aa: CASSQEFTDTQYF
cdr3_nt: TGTGCCAGCAGCCAAGAATTCACAGATACGCAGTATTTT

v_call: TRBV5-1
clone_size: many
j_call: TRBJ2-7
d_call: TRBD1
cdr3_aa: CASSLGQGSIYEQYF
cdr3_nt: TGCGCCAGCAGTTTGGGACAGGGGTCGATCTACGAGCAGTACTTC

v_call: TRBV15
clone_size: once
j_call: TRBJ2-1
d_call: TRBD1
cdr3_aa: CATSRVSGGGNTDTQFF
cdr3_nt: TGTGCCACCAGCAGAGTTTCAGGGGGCGGTAACACAGATACGCAGTTCTTC

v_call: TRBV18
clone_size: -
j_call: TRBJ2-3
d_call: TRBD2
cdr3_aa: CASSPTGGSDTQYF
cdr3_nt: TGTGCCAGCTCACCGACGGGGGGGTCGGATACGCAGTATTTT

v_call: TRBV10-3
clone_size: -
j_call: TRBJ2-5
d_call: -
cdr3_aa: CAPQSYGRLQETQYF
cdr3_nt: TGTGCCCCACAAAGTTACGGCCGACTACAAGAGACCCAGTACTTC

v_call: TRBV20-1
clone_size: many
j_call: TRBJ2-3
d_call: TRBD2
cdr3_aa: CSAWDRDYTDTQYF
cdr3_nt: TGCAGTGCTTGGGACCGGGACTACACAGATACGCAGTATTTT

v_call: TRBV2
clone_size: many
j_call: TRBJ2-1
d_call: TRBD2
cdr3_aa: CASRETSGSYNEQFF
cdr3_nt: TGTGCCAGCAGGGAGACTAGCGGTTCCTACAATGAGCAGTTCTTC

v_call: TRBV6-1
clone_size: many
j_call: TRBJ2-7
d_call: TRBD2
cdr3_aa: CASSEEASGASEQYF
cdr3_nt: TGTGCCAGCAGTGAAGAGGCTAGCGGAGCTTCCGAGCAGTACTTC

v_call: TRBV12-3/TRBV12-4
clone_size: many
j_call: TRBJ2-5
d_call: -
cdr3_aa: CASSLALGVVGETQYF
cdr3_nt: TGTGCCAGCAGTTTAGCGTTAGGGGTAGTGGGAGAGACCCAGTACTTC

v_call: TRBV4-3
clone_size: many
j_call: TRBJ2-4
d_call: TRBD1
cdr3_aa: CASSQEWDRGDIQYF
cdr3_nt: TGCGCCAGCAGCCAAGAGTGGGACAGGGGCGACATTCAGTACTTC

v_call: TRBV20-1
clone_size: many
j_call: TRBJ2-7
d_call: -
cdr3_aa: CSARTASTYEQYF
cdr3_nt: TGCAGTGCTAGAACGGCTTCCACCTACGAGCAGTACTTC

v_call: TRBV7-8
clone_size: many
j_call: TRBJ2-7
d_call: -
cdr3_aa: CASSLGAGDGEQYF
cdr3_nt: TGTGCCAGCAGCTTAGGTGCAGGGGACGGCGAGCAGTACTTC

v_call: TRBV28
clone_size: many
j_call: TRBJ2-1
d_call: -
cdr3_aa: CASSPPRGPYPYNEQFF
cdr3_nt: TGTGCCAGCAGTCCCCCCAGGGGACCGTACCCCTACAATGAGCAGTTCTTC

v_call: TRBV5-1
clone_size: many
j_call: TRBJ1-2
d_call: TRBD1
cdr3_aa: CASSLGQGNYGYTF
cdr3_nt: TGCGCCAGCAGCTTGGGACAGGGAAACTATGGCTACACCTTC